This TCR beta chain came from a study of blood T cell repertoires in COVID-19. A single count supports this clone. V gave up 5 bases and J gave up 0 bases, with 14 bases separating them. The CDR3 loop spans 16 amino acids. Germline CDR1 and CDR2: SGHAT and FQNNGV. How the authors handled the data: Amplified reference gene primers provided the basis for estimating nucleated cell counts. Profiling relied on immunoSEQ multiplex PCR, and the TCRdb table lists in-frame clones only, not all of them. The V and J calls and the clone size are those of that table, but D and trimming were determined from the DNA. The table lists 390,000 or so clones, roughly four fifths of them singletons, with around 5.1% in the top ten. The age range of participants was about 18 to 89 years, with residence in roughly 25 US areas. Assignment of participants to cohorts was predicated upon participant-reported clinical history. Before being deemed recovered, Cohort 3 donors had two negative PCRs, clearance, or symptom resolution.

The receptor was isolated from a woman aged 45-65 years who had recovered from COVID-19. J is TRBJ1-3 and V is TRBV11-2; D possibly corresponds to TRBD1 (5 bases). Material for sequencing was PBMCs or T cells enriched from blood (not recorded which). For the CDR3, the DNA is TGTGCCAGCAGCGTACCCCAGGGCCCCTCTGGAAACACCATATATTTT. Residues: CASSVPQGPSGNTIYF. Complete variable domain (other parts from reference TRBV11-2 and TRBJ1-3): EAGVAQSPRYKIIEKRQSVAFWCNPISGHATLYWYQQILGQGPKLLIQFQNNGVVDDSQLPKDRFSAERLKGVDSTLKIQPAKLEDSAVYLCASSVPQGPSGNTIYFGEGSWLTVV.